The rows below give T cell receptor beta chains drawn from one sample of a study of T cell responses to AZD1222 COVID-19 vaccine. Some clones are missing from TCRdb's copy, which holds only in-frame ones; the method was immunoSEQ multiplex PCR. The table includes about 110,000 clones, 85% to 90% detected once. Sequencing used peripheral blood, obtained on day 0 of AZD1222 vaccination. The receptors were gathered from an adult in good health. Each CDR3 is given with its conserved first and last residue. The order of the fields is V gene, D gene, J gene, CDR3 protein, CDR3 DNA. A D gene is named only where the DNA matches it firmly.

TRBV5-1	TRBD1	TRBJ2-1	CASSFGTGDYNEQFF	TGCGCCAGCAGCTTTGGGACAGGCGACTACAATGAGCAGTTCTTC
TRBV21-1	-	TRBJ1-2	CASSGKEPYGYTF	TGTGCCAGCAGCGGAAAGGAGCCTTATGGCTACACCTTC
TRBV5-1	TRBD1	TRBJ2-5	CASSRDRGGEETQYF	TGCGCCAGCAGCAGGGACAGGGGAGGCGAAGAGACCCAGTACTTC
TRBV29-1	-	TRBJ1-1	CSVWRMDTEAFF	TGCAGCGTTTGGAGAATGGACACTGAAGCTTTCTTT
TRBV3-1/TRBV3-2	-	TRBJ1-2	CASSEGNYGYTF	TGTGCCAGCAGCGAGGGGAACTATGGCTACACCTTC
TRBV9	-	TRBJ2-7	CASSVGTTRGAYEQYF	TGTGCCAGCAGCGTAGGGACTACCAGGGGAGCGTACGAGCAGTACTTC
TRBV6-5	TRBD1	TRBJ1-2	CASRTGTGFDYGYTF	TGTGCCAGCAGAACAGGGACAGGGTTTGACTATGGCTACACCTTC
TRBV19	-	TRBJ1-4	CASRVLGTNEKLFF	TGTGCCAGTAGGGTCCTGGGAACTAATGAAAAACTGTTTTTT
TRBV5-8	-	TRBJ2-3	CASSLGPVLATDTQYF	TGTGCCAGCAGCTTGGGTCCAGTCTTGGCGACAGATACGCAGTATTTT
TRBV5-4	-	TRBJ1-4	CASSLGQLNEKLFF	TGTGCCAGCAGCTTGGGCCAGCTTAATGAAAAACTGTTTTTT